This note documents a single T cell receptor (beta chain) sequence. Its specificity is unknown. Germline lookup yields CDR1 SQVTM and CDR2 ANQGSEA. Losses at the gene ends were 4 bases for V and 6 bases for J; bases not matched to a gene: 19. The CDR3 contains 19 residues. TCR beta VDJ and CDR3 profiles were obtained from a genomic DNA template. MiXCR was run by TCRdb on the reads, yielding one entry per CDR3 protein. This table holds about 120,000 distinct CDR3 sequences, 45% to 60% found once. This sample was included in a study of CD8+CD57+ T cells in acquired aplastic anemia. Study-wide points: Fewer than 30 CD8+ CDR3 sequences were shared between patients and controls.

All sequencing subjects had displayed CD8+CD57+ cell expansion on flow cytometry. The gene calls are TRBV29-1 and TRBJ2-1, with 12 bases identical to TRBD2. The sequenced sample consisted of sorted CD4+, CD8+, or CD8+CD57+ T cells (not recorded which) from PBMCs. This TCR was recovered from a human donor with aplastic anemia. The CDR3 coding sequence is TGCAGCGTTGTCAACTGCGGCCTAGCGGGGGGGCGATCTATCAATGAGCAGTTCTTC. This encodes CSVVNCGLAGGRSINEQFF.